The 7 T cell receptor beta chains listed next were all sequenced from one sample in a study of blood T cell repertoires in COVID-19. Sequencing used immunoSEQ multiplex PCR; TCRdb keeps in-frame clones, though not all of them. The sample includes 180,000 or so clones, 75% to 90% of them seen just once. Sequencing input: PBMCs or T cells enriched from blood (not recorded which). The receptors here all came from a woman between 18 and 29 years old who had recovered from COVID-19.

V and J are TRBV30 and TRBJ1-3; 7 nucleotides match TRBD1. The V gene's germline CDR1 is GTSNPN and CDR2 SVGIG (reference sequence). The length of the CDR3 is 15 residues. The trim removed 2 bases at V and 5 bases at J, leaving 9 bases unmatched. CDR3 amino acids: CAWSPDRDRRNTIYF. The CDR3 DNA sequence: TGTGCCTGGAGTCCCGACAGGGATCGACGAAACACCATATATTTT.

This clone was seen once. The rearrangement joins TRBV28 to TRBJ2-5; the match to TRBD2 covers 15 bases. CDR3 size: 17 residues. The trim removed 5 bases at V and 4 bases at J, leaving 8 bases unmatched. Germline lookup yields CDR1 MDHEN and CDR2 SYDVKM. The CDR3: CASSAWTSGRGVETQYF. The CDR3 coding sequence is TGTGCCAGCAGTGCCTGGACTAGCGGGAGGGGGGTAGAGACCCAGTACTTC.

This chain connects TRBV9 to TRBJ2-5; no reliable D call. The V gene lost 3 bases and the J gene lost 2 bases, with 8 bases spanning the gap. CDR1 is SGDLS, CDR2 YYNGEE, per germline. The CDR3 is 13 amino acids. CDR3 bases: TGTGCCAGCAGCGAAGCAGCGCAAGAGACCCAGTACTTC. This translates into CASSEAAQETQYF.

The rearrangement links TRBV19 to TRBJ2-3; no clear D gene. Per germline, CDR1 LNHDA and CDR2 SQIVND (reference sequence). The CDR3 length is 12 residues. The germline V and J ends were trimmed by 3 bases and 9 bases, with 10 bases remaining between them. CDR3 in amino acids: CASSIPGVTQYF. CDR3 nucleotide sequence: TGTGCCAGTAGTATCCCCGGAGTCACGCAGTATTTT.

The V gene is TRBV14, the J gene TRBJ2-7; D possibly corresponds to TRBD1 (5 bases). Looked up from germline, CDR1 is SGHDN and CDR2 is FVKESK. Trimming cost V 2 bases and J 9 bases, with 23 bases left between them. The CDR3 contains 16 residues. CDR3 DNA sequence: TGTGCCAGCAGCCAATTACCAGGGTCGCAACCCGTCGGGCAGTACTTC. Amino acids: CASSQLPGSQPVGQYF.

The chain employs TRBV6-5 and TRBJ2-4; TRBD1 matches at 9 bases. This CDR3 region has 14 residues. V lost 6 bases and J lost 6; bases outside the gene matches: 6. Germline V CDR1 and CDR2: MNHEY, SVGAGI. The CDR3 reads CASSTGGNGNIQYF. CDR3 DNA: TGTGCCAGCAGCACAGGGGGCAATGGAAACATTCAGTACTTC.

The V call is TRBV6-2 or TRBV6-3, the J call TRBJ2-1; D remains unclear. V lost 2 bases and J 16 bases, leaving 12 bases between the germline ends. This CDR3 region has 11 residues. Germline V CDR1 and CDR2: MNHEY, SVGEGT. CDR3 amino acids: CASSYQVEKFF. For the CDR3, the DNA is TGTGCCAGCAGTTACCAGGTCGAGAAATTCTTC.